This TCR beta chain was found in a study of blood T cell repertoires in COVID-19. This clone was counted a single time. Trimming left V 3 bases short and J 3 bases short, with 10 bases between. In germline, CDR1 is KGHDR, CDR2 SFDVKD. This CDR3 is built from 14 residues. Only in-frame clones appear in the TCRdb table, and some are missing; sequencing was by immunoSEQ multiplex PCR. This table holds around 270,000 clones, around 83% found once. Specimen: peripheral blood. The chain recombines TRBV24-1 with TRBJ1-2; no clear D gene. The TCR was taken from a woman between 40 and 55 years old who had recovered from COVID-19. The CDR3: CATSDATYDYGYTF. The CDR3 region has the DNA TGTGCCACCAGTGATGCGACATACGACTATGGCTACACCTTC.